The table lists the clone carrying this T cell receptor beta chain with many counts. No antigen is known for it. Looked up from germline, CDR1 is MNHEY and CDR2 is SVGEGT. CDR3 length: 15 residues. With 6 bases clipped from V and 10 bases from J, the junction kept 12 bases outside the gene matches. The data were taken from a study of T cells in Graves' hyperthyroidism and ophthalmopathy. Notes on the study in general: Among clonotypes expanded in thyroid above 0.001, most were also found in blood.

There were TCR beta CDR3 regions amplified from RNA transcripts. The study used the HTBI primer set for a first-round RT-PCR of the TCR CDR3. TCRdb passed the multiplex PCR reads through MiXCR, listing each CDR3 protein once. The table records about 350,000 distinct CDR3 sequences, around 18% of them present only once. Subjects with ophthalmopathy showed a Clinical Activity Score no lower than 3, a NOSPECS grade no lower than 4, and a duration shorter than 3 months. Clinical symptoms, serum thyroxine, TRAb, thyroid ultrasound and orbital computed tomography informed diagnoses. PBMCs were obtained from roughly 10 ml fresh peripheral blood.

The source is a woman aged 40 to 49 with Graves' ophthalmopathy. This chain connects TRBV6-2 or TRBV6-3 to TRBJ1-6; 7 nucleotides match TRBD1. The sequencing input was blood. In DNA, the CDR3 is TGTGCCAGCAGCCATCCCGGGACAGCCGGATCACCCCTCCACTTT. Translated: CASSHPGTAGSPLHF.